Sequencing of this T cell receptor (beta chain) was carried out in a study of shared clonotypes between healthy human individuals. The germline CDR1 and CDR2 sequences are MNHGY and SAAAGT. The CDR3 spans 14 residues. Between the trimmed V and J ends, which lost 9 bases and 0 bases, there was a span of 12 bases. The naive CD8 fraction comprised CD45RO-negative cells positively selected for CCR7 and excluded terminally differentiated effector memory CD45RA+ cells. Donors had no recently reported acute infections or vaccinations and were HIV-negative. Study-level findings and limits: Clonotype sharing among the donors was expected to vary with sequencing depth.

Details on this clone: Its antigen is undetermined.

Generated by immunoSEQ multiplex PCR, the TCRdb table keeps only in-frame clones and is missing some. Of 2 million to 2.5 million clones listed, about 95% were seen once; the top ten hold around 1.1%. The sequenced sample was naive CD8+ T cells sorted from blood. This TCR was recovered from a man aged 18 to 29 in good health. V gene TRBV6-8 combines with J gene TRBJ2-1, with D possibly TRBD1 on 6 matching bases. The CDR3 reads CARLTGTSYNEQFF. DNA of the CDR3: TGTGCCAGATTGACAGGTACCTCCTACAATGAGCAGTTCTTC.